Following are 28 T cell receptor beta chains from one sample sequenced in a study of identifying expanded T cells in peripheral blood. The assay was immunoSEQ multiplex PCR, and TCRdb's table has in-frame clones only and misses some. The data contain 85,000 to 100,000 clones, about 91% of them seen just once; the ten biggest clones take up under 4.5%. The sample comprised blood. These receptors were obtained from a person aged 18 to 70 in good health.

The CDR3 DNA reads TGTGCCAGCAGCGTAGGAGGGAAGTTGGGCAATGAGCAGTTCTTC. Amino acids: CASSVGGKLGNEQFF. This chain joins TRBV9 and TRBJ2-1; possible D gene TRBD2, 5 bases. The CDR3 is made up of 15 amino acids. Germline assignment: CDR1 SGDLS and CDR2 YYNGEE. V was cut by 0 bases and J by 6 bases, with 13 bases left in between.

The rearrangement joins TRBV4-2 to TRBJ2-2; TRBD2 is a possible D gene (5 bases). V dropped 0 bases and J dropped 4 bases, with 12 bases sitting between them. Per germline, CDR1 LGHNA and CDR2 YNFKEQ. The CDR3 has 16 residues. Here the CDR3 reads CASSQDRASITGELFF. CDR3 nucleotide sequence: TGTGCCAGCAGCCAAGATCGGGCTAGCATCACCGGGGAGCTGTTTTTT.

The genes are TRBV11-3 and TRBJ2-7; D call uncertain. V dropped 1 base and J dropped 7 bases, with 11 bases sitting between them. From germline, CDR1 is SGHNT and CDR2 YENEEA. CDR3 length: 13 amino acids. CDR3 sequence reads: CASSLGPDVEQYF. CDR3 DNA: TGTGCCAGCAGCTTAGGGCCGGACGTAGAGCAGTACTTC.

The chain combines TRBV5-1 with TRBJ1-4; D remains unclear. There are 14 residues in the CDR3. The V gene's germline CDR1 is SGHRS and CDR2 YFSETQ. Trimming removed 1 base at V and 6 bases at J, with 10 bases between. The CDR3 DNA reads TGCGCCAGCAGCTTGACGGGTCCGTATGAAAAACTGTTTTTT. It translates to CASSLTGPYEKLFF.

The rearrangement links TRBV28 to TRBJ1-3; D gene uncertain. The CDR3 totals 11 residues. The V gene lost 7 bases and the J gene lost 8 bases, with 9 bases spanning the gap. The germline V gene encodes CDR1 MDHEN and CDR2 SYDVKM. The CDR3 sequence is CASIYSDTIYF. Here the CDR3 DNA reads TGTGCCAGCATCTACAGTGACACCATATATTTT. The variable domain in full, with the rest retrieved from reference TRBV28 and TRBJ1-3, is DVKVTQSSRYLVKRTGEKVFLECVQDMDHENMFWYRQDPGLGLRLIYFSYDVKMKEKGDIPEGYSVSREKKERFSLILESASTNQTSMYLCASIYSDTIYFGEGSWLTVV.

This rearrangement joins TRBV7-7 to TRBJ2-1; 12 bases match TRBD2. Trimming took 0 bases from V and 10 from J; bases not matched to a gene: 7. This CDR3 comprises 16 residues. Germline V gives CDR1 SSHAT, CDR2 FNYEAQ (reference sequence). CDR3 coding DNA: TGTGCCAGCAGCTTAGCCCTAGCGGGAGGGCCGAGCGAGCAGTTCTTC. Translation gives CASSLALAGGPSEQFF.

The CDR3 loop is CASSLSSSYEQYF. In DNA form, the CDR3 reads TGTGCCAGCAGTTTAAGTAGCTCCTACGAGCAGTACTTC. The chain is built from TRBV28 and TRBJ2-7; D call uncertain. Germline V gives CDR1 MDHEN, CDR2 SYDVKM. Between the trimmed V and J ends, which lost 2 bases and 0 bases, there was a span of 5 bases. This CDR3 region has 13 residues.

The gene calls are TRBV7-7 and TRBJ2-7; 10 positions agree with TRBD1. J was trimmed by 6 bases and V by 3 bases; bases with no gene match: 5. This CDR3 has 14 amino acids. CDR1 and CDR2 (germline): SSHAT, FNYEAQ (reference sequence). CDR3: CASSFRGTGVEQYF. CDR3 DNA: TGTGCCAGCAGCTTCCGCGGGACAGGGGTCGAGCAGTACTTC. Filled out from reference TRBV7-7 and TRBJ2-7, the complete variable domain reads GAGVSQSPRYKVTKRGQDVTLRCDPISSHATLYWYQQALGQGPEFLTYFNYEAQPDKSGLPSDRFSAERPEGSISTLTIQRTEQRDSAMYRCASSFRGTGVEQYFGPGTRLTVT.

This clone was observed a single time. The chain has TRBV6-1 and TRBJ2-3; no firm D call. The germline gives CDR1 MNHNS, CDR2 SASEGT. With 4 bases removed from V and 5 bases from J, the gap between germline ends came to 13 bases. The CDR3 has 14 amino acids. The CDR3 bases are TGTGCCAGCAGTGTCCCGGCGCAGGAAGATACGCAGTATTTT. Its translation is CASSVPAQEDTQYF.

CDR3 DNA sequence: TGTGCCTGGCGGACAGGGAGGAGCTACTACGAGCAGTACTTC. Translating it yields CAWRTGRSYYEQYF. This chain connects TRBV30 to TRBJ2-7, with TRBD1 identical over 8 bases. Trimming cost V 5 bases and J 3 bases; bases outside gene matches: 9. Germline-derived CDR1 and CDR2 are GTSNPN and SVGIG (reference sequence). There are 14 residues in the CDR3.

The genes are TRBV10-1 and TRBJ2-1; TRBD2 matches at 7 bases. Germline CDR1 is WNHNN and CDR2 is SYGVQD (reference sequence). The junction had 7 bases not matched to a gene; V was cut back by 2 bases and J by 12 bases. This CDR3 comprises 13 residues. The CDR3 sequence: CASSEQKGRGQFF. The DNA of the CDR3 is TGCGCCAGCAGTGAGCAGAAGGGGAGGGGGCAGTTCTTC.

The CDR3 region has the DNA TGTGCCAGTAATACAGGAGAGGTAGCGGGAGAGTTGATCGGGGAGCTGTTTTTT. Translated: CASNTGEVAGELIGELFF. The rearrangement joins TRBV19 to TRBJ2-2, with 9 bases lining up with TRBD2. V was clipped by 7 bases and J by 7 bases; unmatched bases: 19. Germline V gene lookup returns CDR1 LNHDA and CDR2 SQIVND (reference sequence). The CDR3 totals 18 residues. Filled out from reference TRBV19 and TRBJ2-2, the complete variable domain reads DGGITQSPKYLFRKEGQNVTLSCEQNLNHDAMYWYRQDPGQGLRLIYYSQIVNDFQKGDIAEGYSVSREKKESFPLTVTSAQKNPTAFYLCASNTGEVAGELIGELFFGEGSRLTVL.

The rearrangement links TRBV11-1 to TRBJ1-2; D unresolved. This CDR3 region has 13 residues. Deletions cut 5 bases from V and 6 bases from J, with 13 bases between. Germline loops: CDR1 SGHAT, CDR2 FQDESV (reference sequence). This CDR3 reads CASSAQKLNGYTF. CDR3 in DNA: TGTGCCAGCAGCGCCCAGAAGTTGAATGGCTACACCTTC.

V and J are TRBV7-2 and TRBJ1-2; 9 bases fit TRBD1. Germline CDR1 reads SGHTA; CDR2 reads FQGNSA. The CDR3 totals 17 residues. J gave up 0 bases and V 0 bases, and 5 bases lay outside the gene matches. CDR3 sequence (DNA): TGTGCCAGCAGCTTAGCTCCGGGACAGGGCACTAACTATGGCTACACCTTC. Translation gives CASSLAPGQGTNYGYTF. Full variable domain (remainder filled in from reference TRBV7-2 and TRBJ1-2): GAGVSQSPSNKVTEKGKDVELRCDPISGHTALYWYRQSLGQGLEFLIYFQGNSAPDKSGLPSDRFSAERTGGSVSTLTIQRTQQEDSAVYLCASSLAPGQGTNYGYTFGSGTRLTVV.

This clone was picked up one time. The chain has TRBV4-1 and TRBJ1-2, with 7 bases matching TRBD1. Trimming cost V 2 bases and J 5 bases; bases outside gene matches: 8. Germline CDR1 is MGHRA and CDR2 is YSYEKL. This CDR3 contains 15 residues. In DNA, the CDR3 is TGCGCCAGCAGCCAAAGGGCGGGGACAGCTTATGGCTACACCTTC. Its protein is CASSQRAGTAYGYTF.

The CDR3 DNA reads as TGTGCCAGCAGTGCCGGGACCGCGGGCGCAGATACGCAGTATTTT. This codes for CASSAGTAGADTQYF. This rearrangement joins TRBV27 to TRBJ2-3, with D perhaps being TRBD1 or TRBD2 (5 bases each). This CDR3 has 15 amino acids. Germline CDR1 reads MNHEY; CDR2 reads SMNVEV (reference sequence). Trimming removed 5 bases from V and 4 bases from J, with 16 bases in between.

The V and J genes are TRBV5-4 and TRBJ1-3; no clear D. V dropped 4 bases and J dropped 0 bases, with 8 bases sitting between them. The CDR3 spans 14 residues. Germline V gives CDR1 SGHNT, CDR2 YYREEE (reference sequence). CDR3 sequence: CASSHKASGNTIYF. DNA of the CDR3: TGTGCCAGCAGCCATAAAGCCTCTGGAAACACCATATATTTT.

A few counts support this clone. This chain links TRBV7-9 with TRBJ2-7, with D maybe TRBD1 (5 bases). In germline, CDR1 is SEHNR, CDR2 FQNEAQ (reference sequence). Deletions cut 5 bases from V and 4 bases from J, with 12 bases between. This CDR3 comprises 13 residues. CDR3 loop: CASSPTEEYEQYF. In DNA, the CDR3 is TGTGCCAGCAGCCCGACAGAAGAATACGAGCAGTACTTC.

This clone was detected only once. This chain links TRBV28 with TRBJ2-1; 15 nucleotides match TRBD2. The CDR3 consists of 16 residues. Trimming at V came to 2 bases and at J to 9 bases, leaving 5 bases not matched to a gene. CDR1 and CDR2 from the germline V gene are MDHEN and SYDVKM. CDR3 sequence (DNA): TGTGCCAGCAGTTTAGGACTAGCGGGAGGGCGGGGTGAGCAGTTCTTC. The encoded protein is CASSLGLAGGRGEQFF. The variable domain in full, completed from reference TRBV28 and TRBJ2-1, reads DVKVTQSSRYLVKRTGEKVFLECVQDMDHENMFWYRQDPGLGLRLIYFSYDVKMKEKGDIPEGYSVSREKKERFSLILESASTNQTSMYLCASSLGLAGGRGEQFFGPGTRLTVL.

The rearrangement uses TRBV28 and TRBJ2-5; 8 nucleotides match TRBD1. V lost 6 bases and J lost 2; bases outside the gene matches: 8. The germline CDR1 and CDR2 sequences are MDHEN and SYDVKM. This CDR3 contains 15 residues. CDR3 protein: CASSSGWTGQETQYF. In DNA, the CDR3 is TGTGCCAGCAGCTCAGGATGGACAGGGCAAGAGACCCAGTACTTC.

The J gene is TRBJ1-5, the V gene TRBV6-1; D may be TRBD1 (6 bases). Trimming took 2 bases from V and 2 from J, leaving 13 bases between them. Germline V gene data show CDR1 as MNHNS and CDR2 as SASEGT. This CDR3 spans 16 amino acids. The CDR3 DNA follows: TGTGCCAGCAGTGAAAAAGGGGGGGTAGGCAATCAGCCCCAGCATTTT. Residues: CASSEKGGVGNQPQHF.

The CDR3 DNA reads TGTGCAAGTCGCCACCCAGACAGGGCGGTTACTGAAGCTTTCTTT. Amino acids: CASRHPDRAVTEAFF. The J gene is TRBJ1-1, the V gene TRBV12-2; TRBD1 is the table's D call and was not checked against the DNA. TRBV12-2 is an annotated pseudogene. CDR3 size: 15 residues.

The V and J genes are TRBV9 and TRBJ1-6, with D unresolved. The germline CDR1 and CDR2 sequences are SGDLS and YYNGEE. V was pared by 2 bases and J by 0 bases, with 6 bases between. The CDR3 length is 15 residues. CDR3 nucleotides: TGTGCCAGCAGCGTCAGCAGCTCCTATAATTCACCCCTCCACTTT. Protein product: CASSVSSSYNSPLHF.

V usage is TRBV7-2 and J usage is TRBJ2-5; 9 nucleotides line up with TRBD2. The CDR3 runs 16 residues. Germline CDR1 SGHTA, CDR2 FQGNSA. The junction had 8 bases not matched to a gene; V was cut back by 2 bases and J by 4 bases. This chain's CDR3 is CASSLRGGRAGETQYF. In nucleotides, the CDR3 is TGTGCCAGCAGCTTAAGGGGCGGGAGGGCCGGAGAGACCCAGTACTTC.

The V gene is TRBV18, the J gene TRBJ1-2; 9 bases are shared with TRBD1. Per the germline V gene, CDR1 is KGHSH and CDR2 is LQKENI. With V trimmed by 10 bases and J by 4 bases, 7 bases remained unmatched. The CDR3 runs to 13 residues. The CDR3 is CATPGTGSYGYTF. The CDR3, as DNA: TGTGCCACCCCGGGGACAGGGAGCTATGGCTACACCTTC.

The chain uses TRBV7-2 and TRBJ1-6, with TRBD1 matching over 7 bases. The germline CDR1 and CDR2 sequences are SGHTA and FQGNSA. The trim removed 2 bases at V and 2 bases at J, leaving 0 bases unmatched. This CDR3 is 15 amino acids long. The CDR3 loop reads CASSLQGAYNSPLHF. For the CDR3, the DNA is TGTGCCAGCAGCTTACAGGGGGCCTATAATTCACCCCTCCACTTT.

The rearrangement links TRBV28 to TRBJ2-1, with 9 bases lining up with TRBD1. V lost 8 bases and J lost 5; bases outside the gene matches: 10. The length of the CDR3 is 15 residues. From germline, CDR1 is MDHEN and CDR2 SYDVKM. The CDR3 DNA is TGTGCCAGCGACCAAGCGGGACAGGGAAACAATGAGCAGTTCTTC. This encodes CASDQAGQGNNEQFF.

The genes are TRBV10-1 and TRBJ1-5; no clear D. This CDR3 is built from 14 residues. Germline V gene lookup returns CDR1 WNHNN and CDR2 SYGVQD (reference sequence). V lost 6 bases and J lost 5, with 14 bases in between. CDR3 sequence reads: CASRVPSDHQPQHF. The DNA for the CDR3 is TGCGCCAGCAGGGTCCCGAGCGACCATCAGCCCCAGCATTTT.